Below are 20 T cell receptor beta chains sequenced from a single sample in a study of cytomegalovirus exposure and HLA in healthy donors. Use of 60 Vbeta and 13 Jbeta primers characterized the PCR. The assay was immunoSEQ multiplex PCR, and TCRdb's table has in-frame clones only and misses some. The profile shows 100,000 to 150,000 clones, over 60% of them singletons. Material for sequencing was PBMCs. Receptors originate from a man aged 50 to 60 in good health and CMV-seronegative.

The V call is TRBV28, the J call TRBJ2-5; 7 bases match TRBD1. In germline, CDR1 is MDHEN, CDR2 SYDVKM. V shed 8 bases, J shed 0 bases, and the junction held 3 bases outside the gene matches. The CDR3 contains 13 residues. The chain's CDR3 is CASQTGDQETQYF. As DNA, the CDR3 is TGTGCCAGCCAAACAGGGGACCAAGAGACCCAGTACTTC.

The chain carries TRBV4-1 and TRBJ1-2; D gene unclear. Looked up from germline, CDR1 is MGHRA and CDR2 is YSYEKL. CDR3 length equals 19 residues. Trimming took 1 base from V and 0 from J, leaving 21 bases between them. The CDR3 DNA reads as TGCGCCAGCAGCCAAGGTCTTAGAGGGCAGGAAAAAACTAACTATGGCTACACCTTC. Amino acid sequence: CASSQGLRGQEKTNYGYTF.

The gene calls are TRBV19 and TRBJ2-3; perhaps TRBD1 as D (6 bases). The length of the CDR3 is 15 residues. V lost 5 bases to trimming and J lost 1 base, with 13 bases between them. Germline CDR1 and CDR2: LNHDA and SQIVND (reference sequence). CDR3: CASSHRVSGTDTQYF. The CDR3 nucleotides read TGTGCCAGTAGTCACAGGGTTTCTGGCACAGATACGCAGTATTTT.

This rearrangement joins TRBV7-8 to TRBJ1-1; a weak D match, TRBD1 (5 bases). The CDR3 contains 13 residues. Germline values: CDR1 SGHVS, CDR2 FQNEAQ. Trimming took off 5 bases at V and 2 bases at J, with 9 bases between the two ends. In DNA form, the CDR3 reads TGTGCCAGCAGCATTGACAGTAACACTGAAGCTTTCTTT. Its protein is CASSIDSNTEAFF.

This sequence joins TRBV7-3 and TRBJ2-2; TRBD1 is a possible D gene (6 bases). CDR1 and CDR2 (germline): SGHTA, FQGTGA. The V gene lost 3 bases and the J gene lost 2 bases, with 10 bases spanning the gap. The CDR3 spans 15 residues. The CDR3 spells CASSFDRLNTGELFF. In DNA form, the CDR3 reads TGTGCCAGCAGCTTCGACAGGCTCAACACCGGGGAGCTGTTTTTT.

The chain recombines TRBV1 with TRBJ2-7; TRBD1, the table's D call, was not compared with the DNA. TRBV1 is an annotated pseudogene. CDR3 size: 15 residues. CDR3 protein: CTSSHRRTGGCEQYF. CDR3 DNA: TGCACCAGCAGCCACCGCCGGACAGGGGGCTGCGAGCAGTACTTC.

The gene calls are TRBV11-2 and TRBJ1-1; D gene ambiguous. This CDR3 has 13 residues. Germline V gene lookup returns CDR1 SGHAT and CDR2 FQNNGV. The V gene lost 8 bases and the J gene lost 2 bases, with 12 bases spanning the gap. CDR3 amino acids: CASRALENTEAFF. Here the CDR3 DNA reads TGTGCCAGCCGCGCCCTTGAAAACACTGAAGCTTTCTTT. Drawing the rest from reference TRBV11-2 and TRBJ1-1, the complete variable domain is EAGVAQSPRYKIIEKRQSVAFWCNPISGHATLYWYQQILGQGPKLLIQFQNNGVVDDSQLPKDRFSAERLKGVDSTLKIQPAKLEDSAVYLCASRALENTEAFFGQGTRLTVV.

The chain uses TRBV14 and TRBJ1-1; a possible D gene is TRBD1 (6 bases). Germline V lookup: CDR1 SGHDN, CDR2 FVKESK. The CDR3 length is 12 residues. V was pared by 3 bases and J by 11 bases, with 13 bases between. Here the CDR3 DNA reads TGTGCCAGCAGCCAGGGGGACATGGCCGCTTTCTTT. Translating it yields CASSQGDMAAFF.

The chain uses TRBV6-5 and TRBJ1-2, with TRBD1 identical over 9 bases. With 8 bases clipped from V and 4 bases from J, the junction kept 2 bases outside the gene matches. This CDR3 region has 12 residues. Germline V gives CDR1 MNHEY, CDR2 SVGAGI. CDR3 protein: CASATGGYGYTF. The CDR3 nucleotides are TGTGCCAGCGCGACAGGGGGCTATGGCTACACCTTC.

The chain joins TRBV6-1 to TRBJ1-6, with 7 bases matching TRBD1. The CDR3 sequence is 13 residues long. Germline lookup yields CDR1 MNHNS and CDR2 SASEGT. V lost 6 bases and J lost 8; bases outside the gene matches: 4. CDR3: CASSLTGDSPLHF. CDR3 sequence (DNA): TGTGCCAGCAGCCTCACAGGGGATTCACCCCTCCACTTT.

The CDR3 DNA reads TGCGCCAGCAGCCAAGATCGACTGGTTAGCACAGATACGCAGTATTTT. This codes for CASSQDRLVSTDTQYF. This chain connects TRBV4-1 to TRBJ2-3; the D is unclear. This CDR3 comprises 16 residues. The germline gives CDR1 MGHRA, CDR2 YSYEKL. V lost 0 bases and J 0 bases, leaving 10 bases between the germline ends.

This clone was seen a single time. The chain recombines TRBV5-1 with TRBJ2-3; D possibly corresponds to TRBD2 (6 bases). V shed 1 base and J shed 0 bases, with 6 bases lying between them. Germline loops: CDR1 SGHRS, CDR2 YFSETQ. CDR3 size: 14 residues. Written as DNA, the CDR3 is TGCGCCAGCAGCTTGACTAGCAGCACAGATACGCAGTATTTT. Translation gives CASSLTSSTDTQYF.

The gene calls are TRBV15 and TRBJ2-1; 8 nucleotides match TRBD1. The V gene end was trimmed by 5 bases and the J gene end by 0 bases; junction bases not matched to a gene: 3. Germline CDR1 and CDR2: LNHNV and YYDKDF (reference sequence). The CDR3 runs 15 residues. The DNA of the CDR3 is TGTGCCACCAGCGAAACAGGGGGCTCCTACAATGAGCAGTTCTTC. As protein: CATSETGGSYNEQFF.

A note on this clone: The same CDR3 also results from other DNA sequences found in this sample. The CDR3 here is CASSLGSPRETQYF. CDR3 DNA: TGCGCCAGCAGCTTGGGGTCGCCCAGGGAGACCCAGTACTTC. The V gene is TRBV5-1, the J gene TRBJ2-5, with unresolved D. This CDR3 has 14 amino acids. Germline assignment: CDR1 SGHRS and CDR2 YFSETQ. V lost 0 bases to trimming and J lost 5 bases, with 11 bases between them.

The chain couples TRBV4-1 to TRBJ1-1; D is unresolved. V shed 1 base and J shed 3 bases, with 9 bases lying between them. Germline V gene sequence: CDR1 MGHRA, CDR2 YSYEKL. The CDR3 has 14 amino acids. The CDR3: CASSQGAEDTEAFF. The CDR3 nucleotides are TGCGCCAGCAGCCAAGGAGCCGAGGACACTGAAGCTTTCTTT.

The rearrangement uses TRBV10-3 and TRBJ2-3; D perhaps matches TRBD1 (6 bases). The CDR3 consists of 12 residues. Trimming cost V 6 bases and J 4 bases, with 8 bases left between them. Germline lookup yields CDR1 ENHRY and CDR2 SYGVKD. CDR3 in DNA: TGTGCCATCAGCTACAGGGCAGATACGCAGTATTTT. Residues: CAISYRADTQYF.

This rearrangement joins TRBV7-9 to TRBJ1-6; D gene uncertain. CDR1 is SEHNR, CDR2 FQNEAQ, per germline (reference sequence). V was cut by 1 base and J by 6 bases, with 7 bases left in between. The CDR3 runs 14 residues. The DNA for the CDR3 is TGTGCCAGCAGCTTAGGTTCTCGTAATTCACCCCTCCACTTT. Translating gives CASSLGSRNSPLHF. The full variable domain, in which reference TRBV7-9 and TRBJ1-6 provide the parts outside the CDR3, is DTGVSQNPRHKITKRGQNVTFRCDPISEHNRLYWYRQTLGQGPEFLTYFQNEAQLEKSRLLSDRFSAERPKGSFSTLEIQRTEQGDSAMYLCASSLGSRNSPLHFGNGTRLTVT.

Here the CDR3 reads CASSQTSGGVDTQYF. For the CDR3, the DNA is TGTGCCAGCAGCCAAACTAGCGGGGGGGTGGATACGCAGTATTTT. The rearrangement uses TRBV5-4 and TRBJ2-3; the match to TRBD2 covers 13 bases. Germline CDR1 SGHNT, CDR2 YYREEE (reference sequence). Trimming took 4 bases from V and 6 from J; bases not matched to a gene: 5. The CDR3 has 15 amino acids. Looking up the rest from reference TRBV5-4 and TRBJ2-3 gives the full variable domain: ETGVTQSPTHLIKTRGQQVTLRCSSQSGHNTVSWYQQALGQGPQFIFQYYREEENGRGNFPPRFSGLQFPNYSSELNVNALELDDSALYLCASSQTSGGVDTQYFGPGTRLTVL.

The rearrangement uses TRBV14 and TRBJ2-5; D unclear. Germline lookup yields CDR1 SGHDN and CDR2 FVKESK. Trimming removed 2 bases at V and 3 bases at J, with 16 bases between. The CDR3 length is 16 residues. The CDR3 sequence: CASSQYLWVGEETQYF. CDR3 nucleotides: TGTGCCAGCAGCCAATACCTCTGGGTAGGAGAAGAGACCCAGTACTTC. Filled out from reference TRBV14 and TRBJ2-5, the complete variable domain reads EAGVTQFPSHSVIEKGQTVTLRCDPISGHDNLYWYRRVMGKEIKFLLHFVKESKQDESGMPNNRFLAERTGGTYSTLKVQPAELEDSGVYFCASSQYLWVGEETQYFGPGTRLLVL.

The chain carries TRBV4-3 and TRBJ1-6, with D tentatively TRBD1 (6 bases). The V end lost 2 bases, the J end lost 14 bases, and 22 bases lay between the germline ends. The CDR3 totals 16 residues. Germline assignment: CDR1 LGHNA and CDR2 YSLEER. CDR3 DNA sequence: TGCGCCAGCAGCCAAATTGTCGGGACACCAACTCGTTCCCTCCACTTT. Its protein product is CASSQIVGTPTRSLHF.